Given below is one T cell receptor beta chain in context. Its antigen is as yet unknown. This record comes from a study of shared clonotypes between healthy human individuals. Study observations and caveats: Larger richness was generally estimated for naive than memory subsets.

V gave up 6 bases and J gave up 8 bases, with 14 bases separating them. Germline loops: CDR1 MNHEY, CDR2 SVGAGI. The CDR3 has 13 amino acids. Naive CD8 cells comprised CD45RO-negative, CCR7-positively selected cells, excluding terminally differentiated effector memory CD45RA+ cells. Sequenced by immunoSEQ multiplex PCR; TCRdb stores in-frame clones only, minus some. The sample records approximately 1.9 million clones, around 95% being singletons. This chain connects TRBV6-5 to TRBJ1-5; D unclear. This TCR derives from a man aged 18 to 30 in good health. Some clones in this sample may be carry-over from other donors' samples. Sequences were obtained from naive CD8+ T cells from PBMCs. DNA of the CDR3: TGTGCCAGCAGCCCATACCCCGGGGAGCCCCAGCATTTT. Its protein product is CASSPYPGEPQHF.